The 23 T cell receptor beta chains below come from one sample, sequenced in a study of OX40 agonist ivuxolimab in advanced cancers. Clones were sequenced by immunoSEQ multiplex PCR, and TCRdb holds only the in-frame ones, with some missing. This repertoire shows roughly 53,000 clones, roughly 90% found once; its top ten account for roughly 4.9%. The sequencing used CD4+ or CD8+ T cells sorted from blood, collected in a trial of the OX40 agonist ivuxolimab. The origin of the receptors is an adult with an advanced solid tumor such as melanoma, head and neck, liver or kidney cancer.

The gene calls are TRBV11-3 and TRBJ2-1; TRBD2 matches 11 bases. V was clipped by 5 bases and J by 5 bases; unmatched bases: 5. Germline CDR1 SGHNT, CDR2 YENEEA. CDR3 length: 15 amino acids. CDR3 amino acids: CASSLLAGGNNEQFF. The CDR3 nucleotides read TGTGCCAGCAGCCTTCTAGCGGGAGGTAACAATGAGCAGTTCTTC.

V gene TRBV19 combines with J gene TRBJ2-1; 9 bases align to TRBD1. Germline V gene sequence: CDR1 LNHDA, CDR2 SQIVND (reference sequence). V was pared by 4 bases and J by 9 bases, with 1 base of the junction left unmatched. This CDR3 is built from 12 residues. The CDR3 is CASSRDRVEQFF. The CDR3 coding sequence is TGTGCCAGTAGTAGGGACAGGGTTGAGCAGTTCTTC.

This clone has more than one count but fewer than ten. J is TRBJ2-7 and V is TRBV13; 11 bases agree with TRBD1. Germline CDR1 and CDR2: PRHDT and FYEKMQ (reference sequence). V shed 5 bases and J 5 bases; nucleotides not matched to a gene: 5. There are 14 residues in the CDR3. The CDR3 is CASSRLGQGDEQYF. The CDR3 DNA reads TGTGCCAGCAGCCGGCTGGGACAGGGGGACGAGCAGTACTTC.

V is TRBV4-2 and J is TRBJ2-5; TRBD2 aligns across 11 bases. Germline V CDR1 and CDR2: LGHNA, YNFKEQ. The CDR3 covers 19 residues. The junction had 18 bases not matched to a gene; V was cut back by 7 bases and J by 2 bases. The CDR3: CASTPSLFSGRAGQETQYF. The CDR3 bases are TGTGCCAGCACCCCTTCCCTTTTTAGCGGGAGGGCCGGGCAAGAGACCCAGTACTTC.

The chain combines TRBV2 with TRBJ2-1; 8 nucleotides line up with TRBD1. The CDR3 loop spans 15 amino acids. CDR1 and CDR2 from the germline V gene are SNHLY and FYNNEI. The V gene end was trimmed by 1 base and the J gene end by 9 bases; junction bases not matched to a gene: 8. The CDR3 DNA sequence: TGTGCCAGCAGTGAAGAGGCCAGGGGGCCTAGTGAGCAGTTCTTC. Residues: CASSEEARGPSEQFF. Together with reference TRBV2 and TRBJ2-1, the CDR3 gives the full variable domain: EPEVTQTPSHQVTQMGQEVILRCVPISNHLYFYWYRQILGQKVEFLVSFYNNEISEKSEIFDDQFSVERPDGSNFTLKIRSTKLEDSAMYFCASSEEARGPSEQFFGPGTRLTVL.

The rearrangement joins TRBV13 to TRBJ2-2; perhaps TRBD2 as D (6 bases). CDR1 PRHDT and CDR2 FYEKMQ come from the germline V gene (reference sequence). Trimming took 5 bases from V and 6 from J, leaving 13 bases between them. This CDR3 comprises 14 residues. Here the CDR3 DNA reads TGTGCCAGCAGCGGGAGGAGGGGTCCCGGGGAGCTGTTTTTT. This gives the protein CASSGRRGPGELFF.

The chain couples TRBV5-6 to TRBJ1-2; tentatively, D is TRBD1 (6 bases). Trimming removed 2 bases at V and 8 bases at J, with 13 bases between. This CDR3 spans 13 amino acids. Per germline, CDR1 SGHDT and CDR2 YYEEEE. CDR3 in DNA: TGTGCCAGCAGCTTAGGACAGTCGACGGGCTACACCTTC. Translated, it gives CASSLGQSTGYTF.

The chain employs TRBV11-2 and TRBJ2-2; no reliable D call. The CDR3 sequence is 10 residues long. Germline CDR1 is SGHAT and CDR2 is FQNNGV. The V end lost 5 bases, the J end lost 6 bases, and 1 base lay between the germline ends. The CDR3, as DNA: TGTGCCAGCAGCGCCGGGGAGCTGTTTTTT. It yields the protein CASSAGELFF.

The chain's CDR3 is CASSGSGGYNEQFF. Here the CDR3 DNA reads TGTGCCAGTAGTGGTTCAGGGGGATACAATGAGCAGTTCTTC. The chain is built from TRBV19 and TRBJ2-1; 7 bases match TRBD1. The J segment lost 4 bases and the V segment lost 5 bases, leaving 5 bases of the junction unmatched. The CDR3 has 14 amino acids. CDR1 and CDR2 from the germline V gene are LNHDA and SQIVND (reference sequence).

This clone was seen once. J is TRBJ2-5 and V is TRBV7-9, with D perhaps assigned TRBD1 or TRBD2 (6 bases each). The CDR3 is 12 residues long. V was pared by 6 bases and J by 5 bases, with 10 bases between. In germline, CDR1 is SEHNR, CDR2 FQNEAQ (reference sequence). The CDR3 DNA reads TGTGCCAGCAGAATAGGGGGGGAGACCCAGTACTTC. Its protein is CASRIGGETQYF.

The chain links TRBV19 to TRBJ1-5; the D gene is possibly TRBD1 (5 bases). Trimming took off 3 bases at V and 5 bases at J, with 8 bases between the two ends. Germline loops: CDR1 LNHDA, CDR2 SQIVND (reference sequence). The CDR3 length is 13 residues. The CDR3 region is CASSIRVDQPQHF. The CDR3 bases are TGTGCCAGTAGTATCAGGGTTGATCAGCCCCAGCATTTT.

The chain has TRBV10-2 and TRBJ1-2; tentative D call: TRBD1 (6 bases). Germline lookup yields CDR1 WSHSY and CDR2 SAAADI. The CDR3 totals 14 residues. Trimming took 7 bases from V and 2 from J, leaving 14 bases between them. This CDR3 is CASMPLTGNYGYTF. CDR3 nucleotides: TGCGCCAGCATGCCTCTTACAGGGAACTATGGCTACACCTTC.

The rearrangement joins TRBV14 to TRBJ2-3; 7 bases are a match to TRBD2. Trimming removed 5 bases from V and 4 bases from J; junction bases left unmatched: 15. The CDR3 is 17 amino acids. Germline CDR1 is SGHDN and CDR2 is FVKESK. CDR3 region: CASSTGEGVDLADTQYF. In nucleotides, the CDR3 is TGTGCCAGCAGCACCGGGGAGGGCGTAGATCTAGCAGATACGCAGTATTTT.

For the CDR3, the DNA is TGTGCCAGCAGTGCAGTGAACAGGGCGAACATTCAGTACTTC. Residues: CASSAVNRANIQYF. The rearrangement links TRBV2 to TRBJ2-4, with D tentatively TRBD1 (6 bases). CDR3 length: 14 amino acids. Trimming pared 4 bases from V and 7 bases from J, leaving 14 bases between. Germline assignment: CDR1 SNHLY and CDR2 FYNNEI.

The rearrangement uses TRBV4-1 and TRBJ2-1, with D unclear. This CDR3 comprises 14 residues. The V gene lost 0 bases and the J gene lost 3 bases, with 6 bases spanning the gap. The germline V gene has CDR1 MGHRA and CDR2 YSYEKL. The CDR3 spells CASSQERDYNEQFF. The CDR3 nucleotides are TGCGCCAGCAGCCAAGAAAGGGACTACAATGAGCAGTTCTTC.

This clone was picked up one time. The chain has TRBV28 and TRBJ2-7; weak D call: TRBD1 (7 bases). V dropped 4 bases and J dropped 0 bases, with 13 bases sitting between them. CDR1 and CDR2 (germline): MDHEN, SYDVKM. The CDR3 sequence is 15 residues long. Here the CDR3 reads CASSSPGGSSYEQYF. As DNA, the CDR3 is TGTGCCAGCAGTTCCCCAGGGGGGAGCTCCTACGAGCAGTACTTC. Drawing the rest from reference TRBV28 and TRBJ2-7, the complete variable domain is DVKVTQSSRYLVKRTGEKVFLECVQDMDHENMFWYRQDPGLGLRLIYFSYDVKMKEKGDIPEGYSVSREKKERFSLILESASTNQTSMYLCASSSPGGSSYEQYFGPGTRLTVT.

The CDR3 bases are TGCAGTGCTACCAGGGACAATGAGCAGTTCTTC. Amino acids: CSATRDNEQFF. J is TRBJ2-1 and V is TRBV20-1; tentative D call: TRBD1 (5 bases). V was cut by 4 bases and J by 5 bases, with 6 bases left in between. The CDR3 sequence is 11 residues long. CDR1 and CDR2 from the germline V gene are DFQATT and SNEGSKA (reference sequence).

The rearrangement joins TRBV7-9 to TRBJ2-3; tentative D call: TRBD2 (6 bases). Trimming stripped 1 base from V and 4 bases from J, with 18 bases between. Germline V gene sequence: CDR1 SEHNR, CDR2 FQNEAQ (reference sequence). The CDR3 sequence is 17 residues long. Here the CDR3 reads CASSLDRGVKSADTQYF. The DNA of the CDR3 is TGTGCCAGCAGCTTAGACCGCGGGGTCAAATCAGCAGATACGCAGTATTTT.

The J gene is TRBJ2-3, the V gene TRBV5-1; 8 bases align to TRBD2. Germline lookup yields CDR1 SGHRS and CDR2 YFSETQ. This CDR3 comprises 14 residues. The V segment lost 2 bases and the J segment 3 bases; nucleotides outside the gene matches: 2. Here the CDR3 reads CASSLAGVTDTQYF. The CDR3 nucleotides are TGCGCCAGCAGCTTAGCGGGAGTTACAGATACGCAGTATTTT.

The chain carries TRBV7-9 and TRBJ2-5; D is uncertain. Gene TRBJ2-7 matches the end of the DNA better, so the J call may be wrong. Germline V lookup: CDR1 SEHNR, CDR2 FQNEAQ (reference sequence). This CDR3 contains 15 residues. The CDR3 loop reads CASSLGSGHTYEQYF. CDR3 coding DNA: TGTGCCAGCAGCTTAGGGTCAGGTCACACCTACGAGCAGTACTTC.

This chain uses TRBV28 with TRBJ1-2, with D unresolved. Trimming pared 2 bases from V and 4 bases from J, leaving 8 bases between. Germline V gene lookup returns CDR1 MDHEN and CDR2 SYDVKM. The CDR3 is 13 residues long. The CDR3, as DNA: TGTGCCAGCAGTTTACTCGTGGTCTATGGCTACACCTTC. Protein: CASSLLVVYGYTF.

This chain connects TRBV12-5 to TRBJ1-4; D unclear. Germline V gene sequence: CDR1 LGHNT, CDR2 FRNRAP. V lost 0 bases, J lost 3 bases, and 8 bases lay in between. CDR3 size: 15 residues. The CDR3 nucleotides are TGTGCTAGTGGTTTGGTAGGCCCACCTAATGAAAAACTGTTTTTT. Translating it yields CASGLVGPPNEKLFF.

V and J are TRBV6-5 and TRBJ2-7; 10 positions agree with TRBD1. V gave up 10 bases and J gave up 5 bases; unmatched junction bases: 8. This CDR3 region has 13 residues. Germline V CDR1 and CDR2: MNHEY, SVGAGI. This chain's CDR3 is CATTWTGGDEQYF. As DNA, the CDR3 is TGTGCCACAACCTGGACAGGGGGAGACGAGCAGTACTTC.